These 27 T cell receptor beta chains came from one sample sequenced in a study of cytomegalovirus exposure and HLA in healthy donors. The PCR ran on 60 Vbeta and 13 Jbeta primers. This table comes from immunoSEQ multiplex PCR, and its TCRdb copy is limited to in-frame clones, with some not included. The table records 230,000 or so clones, 80% to 95% of them present only once. The specimen sequenced was PBMCs. These receptor sequences come from a girl aged 2-15 years in good health and CMV-seronegative.

The chain combines TRBV6-4 with TRBJ2-1, with 8 bases that match TRBD1. V lost 4 bases, J lost 8 bases, and 7 bases stayed unmatched. The CDR3 is 14 residues long. From germline, CDR1 is MRHNA and CDR2 SNTAGT. Here the CDR3 reads CASSVDRGMDEQFF. The DNA of the CDR3 is TGTGCCAGCAGTGTCGACAGGGGCATGGATGAGCAGTTCTTC.

This clone turned up a few times. Here the CDR3 DNA reads TGTGCCAGCTCACACACCGGGACAGGTCCCTATTCCCAATTCTACGAGCAGTACTTC. Translating gives CASSHTGTGPYSQFYEQYF. The chain carries TRBV18 and TRBJ2-7; TRBD1 agrees at 8 bases. V gave up 4 bases and J gave up 3 bases; unmatched junction bases: 20. Germline lookup yields CDR1 KGHSH and CDR2 LQKENI. The CDR3 runs to 19 residues.

The chain combines TRBV25-1 with TRBJ2-3; D unresolved. This CDR3 contains 15 residues. V shed 3 bases and J shed 2 bases, with 12 bases lying between them. Germline V lookup: CDR1 MGHDK, CDR2 SYGVNS. The CDR3 nucleotides read TGTGCCAGCAGTGACCCTAAAGCTCCCACAGATACGCAGTATTTT. Its protein product is CASSDPKAPTDTQYF.

The V gene is TRBV4-1, the J gene TRBJ1-6; 9 nucleotides line up with TRBD1. The germline gives CDR1 MGHRA, CDR2 YSYEKL. V shed 4 bases, J shed 4 bases, and the junction held 5 bases outside the gene matches. The CDR3 spans 16 residues. The CDR3 region has the DNA TGCGCCAGCAGCCGTCTGGACAGGGGTTATAATTCACCCCTCCACTTT. Translating it yields CASSRLDRGYNSPLHF.

This clone showed up just once. This chain uses TRBV28 with TRBJ1-2; 9 bases are a match to TRBD1. There are 13 residues in the CDR3. With 3 bases clipped from V and 4 bases from J, the junction kept 0 bases outside the gene matches. Per germline, CDR1 MDHEN and CDR2 SYDVKM. Here the CDR3 reads CASSLTGGYGYTF. CDR3 nucleotide sequence: TGTGCCAGCAGTTTGACAGGGGGCTATGGCTACACCTTC.

V is TRBV6-5 and J is TRBJ1-5; D is undetermined. Per the germline V gene, CDR1 is MNHEY and CDR2 is SVGAGI. The germline V and J ends were trimmed by 6 bases and 10 bases, with 16 bases remaining between them. The CDR3 spans 13 residues. CDR3 sequence (DNA): TGTGCCAGCAGCCGCGACGGGATTGAACCCCAGCATTTT. This gives the protein CASSRDGIEPQHF.

CDR3 sequence (DNA): TGTGCCAGCAAGGGCCAGGGGAACTATGGCTACACCTTC. This gives the protein CASKGQGNYGYTF. The chain has TRBV6-6 and TRBJ1-2, with D perhaps TRBD1 (6 bases). This CDR3 contains 13 residues. Germline V gives CDR1 MNHNY, CDR2 SVGAGI (reference sequence). V shed 7 bases and J shed 2 bases, with 11 bases lying between them.

The chain employs TRBV7-9 and TRBJ1-4; possible D gene TRBD1, 5 bases. Trimming left V 5 bases short and J 7 bases short, with 20 bases between. This CDR3 has 16 residues. Germline V gene data show CDR1 as SEHNR and CDR2 as FQNEAQ (reference sequence). CDR3 bases: TGTGCCAGCAGCCCCACAGGCGGGGTTGTCGGTGAAAAACTGTTTTTT. It translates to CASSPTGGVVGEKLFF.

The V and J genes are TRBV5-1 and TRBJ1-2, with TRBD1 identical over 9 bases. CDR3 length equals 16 residues. V was clipped by 5 bases and J by 7 bases; unmatched bases: 15. From germline, CDR1 is SGHRS and CDR2 YFSETQ. Here the CDR3 DNA reads TGCGCCAGCAGGGTGGGACAGGGTGCGTCTCCGTCTGGCTACACCTTC. Translated: CASRVGQGASPSGYTF.

The chain is built from TRBV19 and TRBJ1-5; D unclear. V was shortened by 0 bases and J by 3 bases, with 12 bases between the two germline ends. The CDR3 consists of 16 residues. The germline V gene encodes CDR1 LNHDA and CDR2 SQIVND (reference sequence). The CDR3 coding sequence is TGTGCCAGTAGTATAGATAGTTCTCCCTTCAATCAGCCCCAGCATTTT. This codes for CASSIDSSPFNQPQHF.

This chain links TRBV18 with TRBJ1-3; D is unclear. The CDR3 runs to 17 residues. The germline gives CDR1 KGHSH, CDR2 LQKENI. Trimming took 3 bases from V and 0 from J, leaving 15 bases between them. CDR3 protein: CASSPSPRGDSGNTIYF. The CDR3 DNA follows: TGTGCCAGCTCACCCTCCCCCCGGGGAGACTCTGGAAACACCATATATTTT.

This clone has only a few counts. The rearrangement uses TRBV6-5 and TRBJ2-1; perhaps TRBD1 as D (5 bases). The V gene's germline CDR1 is MNHEY and CDR2 SVGAGI. The CDR3 runs 13 residues. Trimming stripped 4 bases from V and 8 bases from J, with 12 bases between. CDR3 loop: CASSSQGVDEQFF. CDR3 nucleotide sequence: TGTGCCAGCAGTTCCCAAGGGGTCGATGAGCAGTTCTTC.

This chain uses TRBV5-1 with TRBJ2-5, with TRBD1 matching 7 bases. From germline, CDR1 is SGHRS and CDR2 YFSETQ. V dropped 0 bases and J dropped 0; count of bases not matched to a gene: 2. The CDR3 is made up of 15 amino acids. CDR3 residues: CASSLAGTDQETQYF. The DNA of the CDR3 is TGCGCCAGCAGCTTGGCCGGGACAGACCAAGAGACCCAGTACTTC.

The genes are TRBV2 and TRBJ2-5; maybe TRBD2 (7 bases). The CDR3 is 18 residues long. Trimming took 2 bases from V and 4 from J, leaving 23 bases between them. The V gene's germline CDR1 is SNHLY and CDR2 FYNNEI. The CDR3 region has the DNA TGTGCCAGCAGTGAACCACGGGGGCCAGCGGGGTCGCGAGAGACCCAGTACTTC. Protein: CASSEPRGPAGSRETQYF.

This clone was observed once. Distinct nucleotide sequences in the sample also encode this CDR3. Here the CDR3 reads CASSQDTGGYGYTF. Here the CDR3 DNA reads TGCGCCAGCAGCCAAGATACAGGGGGCTATGGCTACACCTTC. This chain links TRBV4-1 with TRBJ1-2; 8 positions match TRBD1. This CDR3 has 14 amino acids. Germline loops: CDR1 MGHRA, CDR2 YSYEKL. V gave up 0 bases and J gave up 4 bases; unmatched junction bases: 1.

V is TRBV27 and J is TRBJ2-3, with 10 bases aligning to TRBD2. This CDR3 has 15 residues. V shed 4 bases and J 7 bases; nucleotides not matched to a gene: 8. Germline loops: CDR1 MNHEY, CDR2 SMNVEV (reference sequence). CDR3 in DNA: TGTGCCAGCAGTTCTGGACTAGCGGAAATGAATACGCAGTATTTT. Translating gives CASSSGLAEMNTQYF.

The V and J genes are TRBV11-2 and TRBJ1-1; D not resolved. The V end was cut by 5 bases, the J end by 4 bases, with 14 bases between. In germline, CDR1 is SGHAT, CDR2 FQNNGV. CDR3 size: 14 residues. The CDR3 reads CASSGRERGTEAFF. The CDR3 nucleotides read TGTGCCAGCAGCGGAAGGGAACGGGGCACTGAAGCTTTCTTT.

This clone was seen only once. The rearrangement uses TRBV7-9 and TRBJ1-5, with TRBD1 identical over 7 bases. From germline, CDR1 is SEHNR and CDR2 FQNEAQ (reference sequence). The CDR3 sequence is 15 residues long. V was clipped by 1 base and J by 7 bases; unmatched bases: 7. This CDR3 reads CASSLGDRADQPQHF. CDR3 nucleotide sequence: TGTGCCAGCAGCTTAGGCGACAGGGCGGACCAGCCCCAGCATTTT.

The chain has TRBV12-5 and TRBJ1-2; weak D call: TRBD1 (5 bases). The CDR3 is 13 amino acids. Trimming stripped 6 bases from V and 7 bases from J, with 15 bases between. The germline gives CDR1 LGHNT, CDR2 FRNRAP. CDR3 DNA: TGTGCTAGTGGCAAAGGTCAGGGAGGTGGCTACACCTTC. Amino acid sequence: CASGKGQGGGYTF.

The chain is built from TRBV5-6 and TRBJ1-1, with 8 positions matching TRBD1. V lost 0 bases to trimming and J lost 8 bases; unmatched junction nucleotides: 9. The CDR3 covers 15 residues. Looked up from germline, CDR1 is SGHDT and CDR2 is YYEEEE. For the CDR3, the DNA is TGTGCCAGCAGCTTGGAAGTGACAGGGGAAGAAGAAGCTTTCTTT. Translating gives CASSLEVTGEEEAFF.

The chain couples TRBV5-1 to TRBJ2-4; 8 bases agree with TRBD2. Per germline, CDR1 SGHRS and CDR2 YFSETQ. Trimming cost V 4 bases and J 1 base; bases outside gene matches: 13. This CDR3 region has 18 residues. CDR3 DNA sequence: TGCGCCAGCAGCCCAGAGGGTAGCGGGACGGTGGCCAAAAACATTCAGTACTTC. Translated, it gives CASSPEGSGTVAKNIQYF. Using reference TRBV5-1 and TRBJ2-4 for the parts outside the CDR3, the full variable domain is KAGVTQTPRYLIKTRGQQVTLSCSPISGHRSVSWYQQTPGQGLQFLFEYFSETQRNKGNFPGRFSGRQFSNSRSEMNVSTLELGDSALYLCASSPEGSGTVAKNIQYFGAGTRLSVL.

A single count supports this clone. The chain has TRBV15 and TRBJ1-1; possible D gene TRBD1, 6 bases. Looked up from germline, CDR1 is LNHNV and CDR2 is YYDKDF (reference sequence). V lost 4 bases and J lost 4, with 16 bases in between. This CDR3 has 15 amino acids. As DNA, the CDR3 is TGTGCCACCAGCAAAGGTGACAGGCCCCCCACTGAAGCTTTCTTT. Its translation: CATSKGDRPPTEAFF.

V gene TRBV9 combines with J gene TRBJ2-5, with 14 positions matching TRBD2. The germline V gene has CDR1 SGDLS and CDR2 YYNGEE. The CDR3 runs to 17 residues. V dropped 4 bases and J dropped 4; count of bases not matched to a gene: 9. CDR3 sequence (DNA): TGTGCCAGCAGCCCCCTCCAGGGACTAGCGGGAGTAGAGACCCAGTACTTC. Its translation: CASSPLQGLAGVETQYF. The full variable domain, completed using reference TRBV9 and TRBJ2-5, is DSGVTQTPKHLITATGQRVTLRCSPRSGDLSVYWYQQSLDQGLQFLIQYYNGEERAKGNILERFSAQQFPDLHSELNLSSLELGDSALYFCASSPLQGLAGVETQYFGPGTRLLVL.

This sequence joins TRBV6-1 and TRBJ1-3, with 12 bases lining up with TRBD1. This CDR3 spans 15 amino acids. The V and J ends lost 11 bases and 3 bases, in that order; junction bases with no gene match: 8. The germline V gene has CDR1 MNHNS and CDR2 SASEGT. The CDR3 DNA reads TGTGCCGGAGAGGGGACAGGGGGCCTTGGAAACACCATATATTTT. This codes for CAGEGTGGLGNTIYF.

This chain joins TRBV11-2 and TRBJ1-4; D uncertain. CDR1 and CDR2 from the germline V gene are SGHAT and FQNNGV. V was pared by 4 bases and J by 7 bases, with 13 bases between. The CDR3 totals 14 residues. The CDR3 DNA reads TGTGCCAGCAGCTCGAGGGCGGTGGCTGAAAAACTGTTTTTT. Translating gives CASSSRAVAEKLFF.

The chain recombines TRBV30 with TRBJ1-1; D is undetermined. The V gene lost 1 base and the J gene lost 3 bases, with 9 bases spanning the gap. This CDR3 has 13 residues. Germline CDR1 GTSNPN, CDR2 SVGIG (reference sequence). The CDR3 loop is CAWSDGDHTEAFF. CDR3 DNA sequence: TGTGCCTGGAGTGACGGGGATCACACTGAAGCTTTCTTT. The variable domain in full, with the rest retrieved from reference TRBV30 and TRBJ1-1, is SQTIHQWPATLVQPVGSPLSLECTVEGTSNPNLYWYRQAAGRGLQLLFYSVGIGQISSEVPQNLSASRPQDRQFILSSKKLLLSDSGFYLCAWSDGDHTEAFFGQGTRLTVV.

The V and J genes are TRBV4-2 and TRBJ2-7; 10 bases fit TRBD2. This CDR3 is 16 amino acids long. Trimming removed 0 bases from V and 4 bases from J; junction bases left unmatched: 6. Germline CDR1 and CDR2: LGHNA and YNFKEQ. This CDR3 reads CASSQDDPSGSYEQYF. Written as DNA, the CDR3 is TGTGCCAGCAGCCAAGATGACCCTAGCGGGAGTTACGAGCAGTACTTC.